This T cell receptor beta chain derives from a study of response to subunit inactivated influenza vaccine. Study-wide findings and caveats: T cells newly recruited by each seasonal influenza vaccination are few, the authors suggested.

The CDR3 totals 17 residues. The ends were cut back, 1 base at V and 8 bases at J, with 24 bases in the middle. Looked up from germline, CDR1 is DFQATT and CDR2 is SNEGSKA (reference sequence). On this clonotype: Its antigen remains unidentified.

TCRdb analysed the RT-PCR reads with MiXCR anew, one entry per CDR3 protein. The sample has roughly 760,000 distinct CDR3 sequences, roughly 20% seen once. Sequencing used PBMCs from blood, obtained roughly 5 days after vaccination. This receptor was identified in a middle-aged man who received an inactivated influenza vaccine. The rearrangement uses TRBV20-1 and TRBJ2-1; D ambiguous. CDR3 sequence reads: CSARGWTALTHNDEQFF. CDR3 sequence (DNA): TGCAGTGCTAGAGGCTGGACCGCGCTTACCCACAATGATGAGCAGTTCTTC.